This TCR beta chain was obtained from a study of OX40 agonist ivuxolimab in advanced cancers. Study-level information: Checkpoint inhibitors had been given previously to roughly 36% of patients.

Study findings and constraints: Antigen specificity of clonally expanded peripheral T cells was not established. Expanded clones tended on average to be more numerous among CD8+ T cells than CD4+.

There are 16 residues in the CDR3. CDR1 ENHRY and CDR2 SYGVKD come from the germline V gene. After removal of 3 bases from V and 4 bases from J, the junction contained 11 bases not matched to a gene. As regards this clone: What it recognizes is unknown.

TCRdb's table, derived via immunoSEQ multiplex PCR, lists solely in-frame clones and lacks some. The profile shows some 52,000 clones, around 93% of them singletons. The TCR originated in an adult with an advanced solid tumor such as melanoma, head and neck, liver or kidney cancer. The V gene is TRBV10-3, the J gene TRBJ2-7, with 8 bases lining up with TRBD2. The specimen was CD4+ or CD8+ T cells sorted from blood, collected in a trial of the OX40 agonist ivuxolimab. The CDR3 here is CAISDPSAGGGYEQYF. The CDR3 DNA follows: TGTGCCATCAGTGACCCCTCCGCGGGGGGCGGGTACGAGCAGTACTTC.